The 12 T cell receptor beta chains below come from one sample, sequenced in a study of CD8+ T cells in alopecia areata. Treatment noted: oral pan-JAK inhibitor, 5-10 mg twice daily. cDNA reverse transcribed from extracted RNA served as the sequencing template. Generated by immunoSEQ multiplex PCR, the TCRdb table keeps only in-frame clones and is missing some. The sample includes approximately 100,000 clones, about 60% of them seen just once. The input for sequencing was CD8+ T cells sorted from blood, taken at week 56, from a patient treated with tofacitinib. The receptor set was obtained from a human donor with alopecia areata.

The J gene is TRBJ2-7, the V gene TRBV18; 9 nucleotides align to TRBD2. Germline lookup yields CDR1 KGHSH and CDR2 LQKENI. CDR3 size: 18 residues. V was clipped by 2 bases and J by 5 bases; unmatched bases: 16. In DNA form, the CDR3 reads TGTGCCAGCTCACCATCTTTCGTTGCGGGGGGGCCTAGAGACGAGCAGTACTTC. Encoded protein: CASSPSFVAGGPRDEQYF.

The rearrangement joins TRBV7-8 to TRBJ2-5, with TRBD2 matching over 8 bases. The germline CDR1 and CDR2 sequences are SGHVS and FQNEAQ. J was trimmed by 4 bases and V by 4 bases; bases with no gene match: 8. The CDR3 consists of 15 residues. The CDR3, as DNA: TGTGCCAGCAGCTCCCTTGGGACTAGTAGAGAGACCCAGTACTTC. This gives the protein CASSSLGTSRETQYF.

J is TRBJ2-3 and V is TRBV27, with 12 positions matching TRBD2. J was trimmed by 5 bases and V by 3 bases; bases with no gene match: 3. Looked up from germline, CDR1 is MNHEY and CDR2 is SMNVEV (reference sequence). The CDR3 length is 15 residues. The CDR3 reads CASSLTSGGLDTQYF. The CDR3 region has the DNA TGTGCCAGCAGTTTGACTAGCGGGGGCTTAGATACGCAGTATTTT.

The CDR3 region has the DNA TGTGCCAGCAGCCCTGGACAGGATCCCTACGAGCAGTACTTC. It translates to CASSPGQDPYEQYF. V usage is TRBV27 and J usage is TRBJ2-7; 7 bases align to TRBD1. V was pared by 6 bases and J by 2 bases, with 7 bases of the junction left unmatched. Germline V gene sequence: CDR1 MNHEY, CDR2 SMNVEV (reference sequence). This CDR3 is 14 amino acids long.

The CDR3 DNA reads TGTGCCAGCTCCCGGGGGGGGAGTGAGCAGTTCTTC. Its translation: CASSRGGSEQFF. V gene TRBV27 combines with J gene TRBJ2-1; 8 bases are shared with TRBD2. V lost 8 bases to trimming and J lost 9 bases; unmatched junction nucleotides: 6. The germline CDR1 and CDR2 sequences are MNHEY and SMNVEV (reference sequence). This CDR3 spans 12 amino acids.

The chain carries TRBV5-6 and TRBJ2-7, with D tentatively TRBD1 or TRBD2 (5 bases each). The V gene's germline CDR1 is SGHDT and CDR2 YYEEEE. The ends were cut back, 3 bases at V and 0 bases at J, with 7 bases in the middle. The CDR3 loop spans 13 amino acids. CDR3 in DNA: TGTGCCAGCAGCTCGGGACCCTCCTACGAGCAGTACTTC. This codes for CASSSGPSYEQYF. Drawing the rest from reference TRBV5-6 and TRBJ2-7, the complete variable domain is DAGVTQSPTHLIKTRGQQVTLRCSPKSGHDTVSWYQQALGQGPQFIFQYYEEEERQRGNFPDRFSGHQFPNYSSELNVNALLLGDSALYLCASSSGPSYEQYFGPGTRLTVT.

V and J are TRBV6-1 and TRBJ2-4; D ambiguous. Trimming cost V 8 bases and J 2 bases, with 16 bases left between them. The CDR3 runs to 15 residues. In germline, CDR1 is MNHNS, CDR2 SASEGT. The CDR3 DNA sequence: TGTGCCAGCGTCCCTCTACCGGAGACCAAAAACATTCAGTACTTC. As protein: CASVPLPETKNIQYF.

J is TRBJ2-7 and V is TRBV5-6; maybe TRBD1 (6 bases). With 0 bases removed from V and 3 bases from J, the gap between germline ends came to 7 bases. The CDR3 is 13 amino acids. The germline gives CDR1 SGHDT, CDR2 YYEEEE. The DNA for the CDR3 is TGTGCCAGCAGCTTGGGACAGGACTACGAGCAGTACTTC. It codes for CASSLGQDYEQYF.

V is TRBV7-6 and J is TRBJ2-5, with 10 positions matching TRBD1. Germline CDR1 SGHVS, CDR2 FNYEAQ. This CDR3 has 15 residues. J was trimmed by 5 bases and V by 4 bases; bases with no gene match: 7. The CDR3 region has the DNA TGTGCCAGCAGCTCCCGGGACAGGGGAAGCGAGACCCAGTACTTC. Amino acids: CASSSRDRGSETQYF.

The genes are TRBV7-6 and TRBJ2-7; no firm D call. V was pared by 5 bases and J by 0 bases, with 11 bases between. Germline CDR1 is SGHVS and CDR2 is FNYEAQ. The CDR3 contains 14 residues. The CDR3 sequence is CASSPTMISYEQYF. As DNA, the CDR3 is TGTGCCAGCAGCCCAACGATGATCTCCTACGAGCAGTACTTC.

The chain combines TRBV30 with TRBJ2-7; D is uncertain. Trimming cost V 5 bases and J 3 bases, with 8 bases left between them. Germline V lookup: CDR1 GTSNPN, CDR2 SVGIG (reference sequence). This CDR3 region has 11 residues. DNA for the CDR3: TGTGCCTGGCGGGTGGGCTACGAGCAGTACTTC. Translation: CAWRVGYEQYF.

This clone turned up a few times. The rearrangement uses TRBV14 and TRBJ2-7; perhaps TRBD2 as D (5 bases). Trimming took 4 bases from V and 5 from J, leaving 18 bases between them. The CDR3 extends over 15 amino acids. CDR1 SGHDN and CDR2 FVKESK come from the germline V gene. For the CDR3, the DNA is TGTGCCAGCAGCCGTGGAGGAACAGCGCCCCACGAGCAGTACTTC. Translating gives CASSRGGTAPHEQYF.